The entry that follows covers one TCR beta chain sequence. The table came from immunoSEQ multiplex PCR; TCRdb's copy has only in-frame clones and leaves some out. In the table there are tens of thousands of clones, about 94% of which are singletons. This specimen belongs to a study of T cell changes during pregnancy in multiple sclerosis. The CDR3 is 14 amino acids. CDR1 and CDR2 (germline): MNHEY, SVGAGI. The V gene lost 4 bases and the J gene lost 4 bases, with 13 bases spanning the gap. This receptor was obtained from a female donor with multiple sclerosis, enrolled in a pregnancy study. The source material was peripheral blood, sampled in the third trimester of pregnancy. The chain has TRBV6-5 and TRBJ1-1, with D unresolved. The CDR3, as DNA: TGTGCCAGCAGTTCTCAACCGGGAGGCACTGAAGCTTTCTTT. It encodes CASSSQPGGTEAFF.